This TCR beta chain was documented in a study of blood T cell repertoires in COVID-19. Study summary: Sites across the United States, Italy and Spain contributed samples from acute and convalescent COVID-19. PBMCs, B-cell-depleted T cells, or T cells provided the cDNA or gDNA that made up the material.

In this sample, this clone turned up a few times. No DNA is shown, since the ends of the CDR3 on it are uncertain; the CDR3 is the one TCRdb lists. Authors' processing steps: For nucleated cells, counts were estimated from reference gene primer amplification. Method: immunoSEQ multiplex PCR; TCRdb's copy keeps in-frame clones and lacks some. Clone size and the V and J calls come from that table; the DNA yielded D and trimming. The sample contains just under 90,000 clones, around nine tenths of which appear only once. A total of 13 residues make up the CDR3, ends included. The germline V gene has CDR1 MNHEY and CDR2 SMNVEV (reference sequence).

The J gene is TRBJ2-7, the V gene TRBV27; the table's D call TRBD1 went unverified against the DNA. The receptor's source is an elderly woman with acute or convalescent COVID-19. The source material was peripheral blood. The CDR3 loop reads CASSPRWGQGATF.